This TCR beta chain was captured by sequencing in a study of PD-L1 blockade in urothelial cancer. There are 13 residues in the CDR3. Trimming cost V 2 bases and J 3 bases, with 7 bases left between them. Germline values: CDR1 MNHEY, CDR2 SVGAGI. Libraries were prepared by immunoSEQ multiplex PCR; TCRdb keeps only in-frame clonotypes and omits some of them. The sample contains about 84,000 clones, 82% of which appear only once. This clonotype was obtained from a man between 65 and 79 years old with urothelial cancer. V gene TRBV6-5 combines with J gene TRBJ1-1; a weak D match, TRBD1 (6 bases). Sequencing used PBMCs, obtained around atezolizumab (anti-PD-L1) treatment. The DNA for the CDR3 is TGTGCCAGCAGTTACCAGGGGTACACTGAAGCTTTCTTT. Amino acids: CASSYQGYTEAFF.